The entry that follows covers one T cell receptor (beta chain) sequence. As yet, its antigen is unknown. The sample originates from a study of OX40 agonist ivuxolimab in advanced cancers. Study-wide results and limits: Among patients with partial responses at 0.1-3.0 mg/kg, clonal expansion was among the lowest. Both blood CD4+ and CD8+ T cells showed clonal growth by week 6 at 0.1 to 3.0 mg/kg.

Autoimmune disease history or systemic immunosuppression meant exclusion. Profiled with immunoSEQ multiplex PCR; TCRdb holds only in-frame clones, not every one. The sample records about 60,000 clones, around 81% being singletons. Germline V gives CDR1 SQVTM, CDR2 ANQGSEA. Trimming removed 6 bases from V and 7 bases from J, with 15 bases in between. This CDR3 comprises 12 residues. The sequencing here drew on CD4+ or CD8+ T cells sorted from blood, taken in a trial of the OX40 agonist ivuxolimab. The chain uses TRBV29-1 and TRBJ1-1; tentatively, D is TRBD1 (6 bases). The TCR sequence derives from an adult with an advanced solid tumor such as melanoma, head and neck, liver or kidney cancer. CDR3 bases: TGCAGCGTCCGCAGGGGAAGGGTTGAAGCTTTCTTT. Amino acid sequence: CSVRRGRVEAFF.